The clone carrying this TCR beta chain occurred a few times. This record comes from a study of blood T cells in healthy people across ages. Trimming stripped 1 base from V and 3 bases from J, with 13 bases between. CDR1 is LGHDT, CDR2 YNNKEL, per germline (reference sequence). This CDR3 has 15 amino acids. Combining a sample-barcoded 5' primer with a J-beta primer mix, a second PCR ran for roughly 7 to 12 cycles. From the 5' RACE reads, TCRdb called clonotypes with MiXCR, one entry per CDR3 protein. The top ten clones hold just over 4% of a sample with 1.5 million to 1.8 million distinct CDR3 sequences, under 55% of them seen once.

This receptor was taken from a woman under 30 in good health. The gene calls are TRBV3-1 and TRBJ2-7; D may be TRBD1 or TRBD2 (5 bases each). The sequenced material came from blood. For the CDR3, the DNA is TGTGCCAGCAGCCAAGTGAGGGGTTCCTTCTACGAGCAGTACTTC. This translates into CASSQVRGSFYEQYF.